These T cell receptor beta chains were read from a single sample in a study of T cell responses to AZD1222 COVID-19 vaccine. Assay: immunoSEQ multiplex PCR; the TCRdb copy retains only in-frame clones and omits some. This sample yields 95,000 to 110,000 clones, of which about 85% are seen a single time; about 5% belongs to the top ten. Sequenced material: peripheral blood, taken 28 days after the second AZD1222 dose. The receptors originated from an adult who received the AZD1222 COVID-19 vaccine. The conserved cysteine and the conserved F or W are not part of the CDR3 here.

TRBJ1-3	TRBV14	ASSRSGTGYGNTIY
TRBJ1-6	TRBV6-5	VTARSSRHNSPLH
TRBJ1-1	TRBV30	AWSVWGTGNTEAF
TRBJ1-2	TRBV6-5	ASSYGQGSDGYT
TRBJ1-5	TRBV5-8	ASSFGGNDQPQH
TRBJ2-1	TRBV7-2	ASSGPLGEQF
TRBJ2-3	TRBV6-1	ASSEAVDRITDTQY
TRBJ2-5	TRBV21-1	ASSKVGRPKETQY
TRBJ2-5	TRBV11-2	ASSRTGPQETQY
TRBJ1-2	TRBV4-1	ASSHLKGQGAGGYT
TRBJ1-1	TRBV25-1	ASSPTMVKAVAF
TRBJ2-3	TRBV19	ASSLGPYQGTQY
TRBJ2-2	TRBV3-1/TRBV3-2	ASSQGGRGLVGELF
TRBJ2-3	TRBV20-1	SAVMGMAQY
TRBJ2-3	TRBV19	ASSIDLTDTQY
TRBJ1-1	TRBV7-2	ASSPSLAGLNTEAF
TRBJ1-5	TRBV27	ASSLSLGGMTPQH
TRBJ1-5	TRBV7-2	ASSLMGDSNQPQH
TRBJ2-5	TRBV12-3/TRBV12-4	ATTGAQETQY